Shown below are 10 T cell receptor beta chains from a single sample sequenced in a study of response to subunit inactivated influenza vaccine. TCRdb used MiXCR to reprocess the RT-PCR reads, holding one entry per CDR3 protein. The sample carries about 540,000 distinct CDR3 sequences, around 15% recorded once. The sequences come from PBMCs from blood, collected 11 to 12 days after vaccination. Every receptor here comes from a man aged 45-60 years who received an inactivated influenza vaccine.

The chain combines TRBV9 with TRBJ2-7; TRBD2 is a possible D gene (5 bases). The germline CDR1 and CDR2 sequences are SGDLS and YYNGEE. V lost 0 bases to trimming and J lost 6 bases, with 10 bases between them. This CDR3 contains 13 residues. CDR3 DNA: TGTGCCAGCAGCGTAGCGATTGGAGGCGAGCAGTACTTC. Residues: CASSVAIGGEQYF.

This clonotype turned up a few times. V gene TRBV28 combines with J gene TRBJ1-4; D call uncertain. Germline loops: CDR1 MDHEN, CDR2 SYDVKM. The CDR3 is 15 amino acids. V dropped 2 bases and J dropped 3 bases, with 10 bases sitting between them. The DNA of the CDR3 is TGTGCCAGCAGTTTAACCTACAGTTCTAATGAAAAACTGTTTTTT. It encodes CASSLTYSSNEKLFF.

This clonotype was found many times. This chain connects TRBV25-1 to TRBJ2-3; D may be TRBD1 or TRBD2 (5 bases each). The CDR3 is made up of 15 amino acids. Germline V gene sequence: CDR1 MGHDK, CDR2 SYGVNS. Between the trimmed V and J ends, which lost 5 bases and 0 bases, there was a span of 12 bases. This CDR3 reads CASSRDGTSTDTQYF. CDR3 in DNA: TGTGCCAGCAGTCGGGACGGAACTAGCACAGATACGCAGTATTTT.

The rearrangement joins TRBV12-3 or TRBV12-4 to TRBJ2-3; D may match TRBD1 or TRBD2 (8 bases each). V was trimmed by 7 bases and J by 4 bases, leaving 24 bases between them. This CDR3 has 17 residues. CDR3 in amino acids: CASTPGGSRGRPDTQYF. The CDR3 DNA follows: TGTGCCAGCACACCGGGGGGGAGCAGGGGGCGCCCAGATACGCAGTATTTT.

This clonotype was observed a handful of times. V is TRBV6-5 and J is TRBJ2-1, with 7 positions matching TRBD1. The trim removed 2 bases at V and 1 base at J, leaving 5 bases unmatched. The CDR3 has 16 residues. From germline, CDR1 is MNHEY and CDR2 SVGAGI. DNA of the CDR3: TGTGCCAGCAGTTACAGCGCAGGGGGATCCTACAATGAGCAGTTCTTC. Translation: CASSYSAGGSYNEQFF.

This clonotype was seen a few times. The chain has TRBV5-1 and TRBJ2-5, with 10 bases that match TRBD2. The V and J ends lost 4 bases and 5 bases, in that order; junction bases with no gene match: 5. This CDR3 contains 14 residues. Germline CDR1 and CDR2: SGHRS and YFSETQ. CDR3 residues: CASSSGTSVETQYF. CDR3 nucleotide sequence: TGCGCCAGCAGCAGCGGGACTAGCGTTGAGACCCAGTACTTC.

This clonotype appeared a few times. The rearrangement joins TRBV5-6 to TRBJ1-2; a possible D gene is TRBD1 (6 bases). The CDR3 is 14 amino acids. Trimming shortened V by 0 bases and J by 4 bases, and 10 bases separated the two germline ends. CDR1 is SGHDT, CDR2 YYEEEE, per germline. The CDR3 region is CASSLGARGYGYTF. Written as DNA, the CDR3 is TGTGCCAGCAGCTTGGGTGCCAGGGGCTATGGCTACACCTTC.

The rearrangement uses TRBV28 and TRBJ1-5; D perhaps matches TRBD1 (5 bases). The CDR3 totals 16 residues. Germline V gene lookup returns CDR1 MDHEN and CDR2 SYDVKM. Trimming pared 5 bases from V and 1 base from J, leaving 15 bases between. The CDR3 loop is CASSVARGLSNQPQHF. The CDR3 nucleotides are TGTGCCAGCAGTGTTGCGAGGGGTTTGAGCAATCAGCCCCAGCATTTT.

This clonotype turned up a few times. The rearrangement joins TRBV7-9 to TRBJ1-2; no clear D. V was shortened by 10 bases and J by 4 bases, with 16 bases between the two germline ends. The germline gives CDR1 SEHNR, CDR2 FQNEAQ (reference sequence). This CDR3 comprises 13 residues. The CDR3 reads CAISPKKPYGYTF. Here the CDR3 DNA reads TGTGCCATCTCTCCGAAGAAACCCTATGGCTACACCTTC.

This clonotype has more than one count but fewer than ten. The rearrangement uses TRBV18 and TRBJ1-2; D not resolved. CDR3 size: 15 residues. Germline loops: CDR1 KGHSH, CDR2 LQKENI. V was cut by 3 bases and J by 0 bases, with 11 bases left in between. The CDR3 nucleotides read TGTGCCAGCTCACCGGGGAACGGCGCTAACTATGGCTACACCTTC. Translating it yields CASSPGNGANYGYTF.